This entry features one T cell receptor (beta chain) sequence. Trimming pared 1 base from V and 5 bases from J, leaving 7 bases between. Germline-derived CDR1 and CDR2 are SGHKS and YYEKEE (reference sequence). The CDR3 has 13 residues. Method: immunoSEQ multiplex PCR; TCRdb's copy keeps in-frame clones and lacks some. This table has 150,000 or so clones, approximately 94% appearing once. The sample originates from a study of control samples from healthy donors and cancer patients. J is TRBJ1-5 and V is TRBV5-5; a possible D gene is TRBD1 (6 bases). What was sequenced was blood. The sequence was obtained from a man aged 40-50 years in good health. CDR3 coding DNA: TGTGCCAGCAGCTTGTACAGGGATCAGCCCCAGCATTTT. Its translation is CASSLYRDQPQHF.